This T cell receptor beta chain appears in the sequencing data of a study of OX40 agonist ivuxolimab in advanced cancers. Study as a whole: An agonistic human IgG2 monoclonal antibody against OX40 (CD134) was given. Those treated in dose escalation had hepatocellular carcinoma, melanoma, renal cell cancer or head and neck cancer.

The repertoire was sequenced with immunoSEQ multiplex PCR; TCRdb's copy has only in-frame clones and lacks some. The sample lists 83,000 or so clones, more than 85% occurring once. Trimming cost V 2 bases and J 2 bases, with 8 bases left between them. This CDR3 is built from 14 residues. The germline gives CDR1 LGHNA, CDR2 YSLEER. The specimen was CD4+ or CD8+ T cells sorted from blood, collected in a trial of the OX40 agonist ivuxolimab. This receptor was identified in an adult with an advanced solid tumor such as melanoma, head and neck, liver or kidney cancer. The V gene is TRBV4-3, the J gene TRBJ2-3; no firm D call. For the CDR3, the DNA is TGCGCCAGCAGCCAATGGCCGACCACAGATACGCAGTATTTT. This gives the protein CASSQWPTTDTQYF.